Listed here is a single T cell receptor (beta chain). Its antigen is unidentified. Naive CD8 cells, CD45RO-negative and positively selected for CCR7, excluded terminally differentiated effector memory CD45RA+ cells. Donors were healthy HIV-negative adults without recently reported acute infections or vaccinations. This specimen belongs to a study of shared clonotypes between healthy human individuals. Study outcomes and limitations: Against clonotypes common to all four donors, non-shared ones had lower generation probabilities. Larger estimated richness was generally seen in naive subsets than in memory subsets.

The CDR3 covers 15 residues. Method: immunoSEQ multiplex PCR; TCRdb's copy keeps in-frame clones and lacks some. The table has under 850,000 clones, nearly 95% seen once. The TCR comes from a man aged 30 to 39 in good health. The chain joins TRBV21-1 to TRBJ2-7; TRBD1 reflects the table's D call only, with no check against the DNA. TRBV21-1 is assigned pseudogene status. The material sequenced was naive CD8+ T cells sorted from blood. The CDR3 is CASSRTGIGDYEQYF. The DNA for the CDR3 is TGTGCCAGCAGCAGAACAGGGATTGGAGACTACGAGCAGTACTTC.